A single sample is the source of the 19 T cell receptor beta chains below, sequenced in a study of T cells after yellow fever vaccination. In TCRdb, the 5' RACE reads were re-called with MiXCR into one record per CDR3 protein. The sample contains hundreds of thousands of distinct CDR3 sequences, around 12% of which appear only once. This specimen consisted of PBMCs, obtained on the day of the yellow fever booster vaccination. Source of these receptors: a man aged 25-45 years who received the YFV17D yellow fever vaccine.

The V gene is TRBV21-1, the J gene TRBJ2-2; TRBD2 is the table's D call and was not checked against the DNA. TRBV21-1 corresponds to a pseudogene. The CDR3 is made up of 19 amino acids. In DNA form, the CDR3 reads TGTGCCAGCCCGAAGGTCGGACTAGCGGGAGGGTTGAAGGCCGGGGAGCTGTTTTTT. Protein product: CASPKVGLAGGLKAGELFF.

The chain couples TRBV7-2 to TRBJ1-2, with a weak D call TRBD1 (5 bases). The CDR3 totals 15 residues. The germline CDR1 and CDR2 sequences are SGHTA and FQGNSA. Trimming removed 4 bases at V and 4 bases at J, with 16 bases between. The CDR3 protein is CASSSIGHRSYGYTF. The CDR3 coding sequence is TGTGCCAGCAGCTCTATAGGTCACAGGTCCTATGGCTACACCTTC.

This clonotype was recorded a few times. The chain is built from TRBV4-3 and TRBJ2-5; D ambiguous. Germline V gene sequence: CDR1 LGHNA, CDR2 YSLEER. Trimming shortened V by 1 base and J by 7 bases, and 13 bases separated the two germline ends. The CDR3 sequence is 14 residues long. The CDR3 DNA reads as TGCGCCAGCAGCCAAGCTCCGTCTCTGGGGACCCAGTACTTC. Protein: CASSQAPSLGTQYF.

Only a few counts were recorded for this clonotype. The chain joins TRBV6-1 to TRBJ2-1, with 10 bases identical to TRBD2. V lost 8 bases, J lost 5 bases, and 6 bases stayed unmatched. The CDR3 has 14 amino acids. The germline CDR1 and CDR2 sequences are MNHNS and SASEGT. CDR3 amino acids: CASGLAGGDNEQFF. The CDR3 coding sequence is TGTGCCAGCGGCTTAGCGGGAGGCGACAATGAGCAGTTCTTC.

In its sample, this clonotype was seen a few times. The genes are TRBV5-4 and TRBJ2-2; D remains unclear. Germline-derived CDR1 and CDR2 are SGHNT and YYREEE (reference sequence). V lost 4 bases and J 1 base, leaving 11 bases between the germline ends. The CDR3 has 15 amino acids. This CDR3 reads CASSLDGKNTGELFF. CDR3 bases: TGTGCCAGCAGCCTCGACGGCAAGAACACCGGGGAGCTGTTTTTT.

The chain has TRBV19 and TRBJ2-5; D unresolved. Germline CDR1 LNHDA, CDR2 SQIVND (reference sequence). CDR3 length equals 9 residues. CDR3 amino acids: CVGSETQYF. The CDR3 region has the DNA TGTGTGGGGTCCGAGACCCAGTACTTC.

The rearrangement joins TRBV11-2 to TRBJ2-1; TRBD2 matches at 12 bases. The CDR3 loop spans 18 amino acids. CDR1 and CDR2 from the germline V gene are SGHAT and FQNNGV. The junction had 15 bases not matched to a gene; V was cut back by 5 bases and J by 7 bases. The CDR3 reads CASSRLAGEGLFGNEQFF. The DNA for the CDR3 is TGTGCCAGCAGCCGACTAGCGGGAGAAGGTCTCTTCGGGAATGAGCAGTTCTTC.

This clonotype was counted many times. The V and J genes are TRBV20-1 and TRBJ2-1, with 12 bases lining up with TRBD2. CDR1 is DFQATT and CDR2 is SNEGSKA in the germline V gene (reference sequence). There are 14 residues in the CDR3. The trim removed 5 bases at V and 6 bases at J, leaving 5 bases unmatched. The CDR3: CSAASGRASNEQFF. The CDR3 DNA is TGCAGTGCTGCTAGCGGGAGGGCCTCCAATGAGCAGTTCTTC.

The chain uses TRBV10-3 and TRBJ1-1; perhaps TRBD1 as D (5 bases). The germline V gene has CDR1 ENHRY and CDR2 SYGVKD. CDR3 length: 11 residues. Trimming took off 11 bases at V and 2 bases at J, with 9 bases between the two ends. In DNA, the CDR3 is TGTGCCGCCGACAGTAACACTGAAGCTTTCTTT. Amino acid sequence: CAADSNTEAFF.

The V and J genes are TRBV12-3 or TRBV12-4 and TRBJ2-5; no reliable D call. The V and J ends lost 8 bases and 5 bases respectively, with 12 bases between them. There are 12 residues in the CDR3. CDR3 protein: CASGLVYETQYF. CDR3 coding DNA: TGTGCCAGCGGCCTGGTCTACGAGACCCAGTACTTC.

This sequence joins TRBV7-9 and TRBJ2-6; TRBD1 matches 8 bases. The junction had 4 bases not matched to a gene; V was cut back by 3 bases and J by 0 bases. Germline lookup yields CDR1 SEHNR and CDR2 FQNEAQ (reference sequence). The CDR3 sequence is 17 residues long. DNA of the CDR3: TGTGCCAGCAGCTTGGACAGGGCTATCTCTGGGGCCAACGTCCTGACTTTC. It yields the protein CASSLDRAISGANVLTF.

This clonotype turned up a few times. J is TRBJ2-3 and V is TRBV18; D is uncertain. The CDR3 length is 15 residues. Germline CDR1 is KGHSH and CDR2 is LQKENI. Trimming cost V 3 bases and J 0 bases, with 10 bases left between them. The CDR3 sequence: CASSPVPPSTDTQYF. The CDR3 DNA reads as TGTGCCAGCTCACCCGTCCCACCTAGCACAGATACGCAGTATTTT.

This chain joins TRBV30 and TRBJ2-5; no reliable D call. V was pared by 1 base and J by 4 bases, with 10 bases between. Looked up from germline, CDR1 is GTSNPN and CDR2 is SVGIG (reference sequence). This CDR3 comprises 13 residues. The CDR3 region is CAWSGISRETQYF. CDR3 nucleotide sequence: TGTGCCTGGAGTGGCATCTCTCGAGAGACCCAGTACTTC.

CDR3 region: CSAPWTDVYNEQFF. The CDR3 nucleotides are TGCAGTGCCCCCTGGACGGACGTCTACAATGAGCAGTTCTTC. This chain joins TRBV20-1 and TRBJ2-1; no clear D gene. CDR1 and CDR2 (germline): DFQATT, SNEGSKA (reference sequence). CDR3 size: 14 residues. Trimming cost V 6 bases and J 3 bases, with 15 bases left between them.

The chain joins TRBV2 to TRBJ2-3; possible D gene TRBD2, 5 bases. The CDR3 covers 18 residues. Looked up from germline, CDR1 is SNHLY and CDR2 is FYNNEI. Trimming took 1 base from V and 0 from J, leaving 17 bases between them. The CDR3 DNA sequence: TGTGCCAGCAGTGAAGTGTTGGGAGTCAGCCCTAGCACAGATACGCAGTATTTT. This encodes CASSEVLGVSPSTDTQYF.

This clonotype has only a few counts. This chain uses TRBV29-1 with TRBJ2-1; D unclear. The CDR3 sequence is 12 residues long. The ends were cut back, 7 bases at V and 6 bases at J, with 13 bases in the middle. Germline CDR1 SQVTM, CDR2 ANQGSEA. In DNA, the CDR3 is TGCAGCGCCGAGCTGACCCCCAATGAGCAGTTCTTC. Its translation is CSAELTPNEQFF.

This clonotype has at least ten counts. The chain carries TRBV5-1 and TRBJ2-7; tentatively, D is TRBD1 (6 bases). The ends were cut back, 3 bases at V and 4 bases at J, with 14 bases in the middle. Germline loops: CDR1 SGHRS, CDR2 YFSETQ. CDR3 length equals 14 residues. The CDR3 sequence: CASSSEWGPYEQYF. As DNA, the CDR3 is TGCGCCAGCAGCTCGGAGTGGGGGCCATACGAGCAGTACTTC.

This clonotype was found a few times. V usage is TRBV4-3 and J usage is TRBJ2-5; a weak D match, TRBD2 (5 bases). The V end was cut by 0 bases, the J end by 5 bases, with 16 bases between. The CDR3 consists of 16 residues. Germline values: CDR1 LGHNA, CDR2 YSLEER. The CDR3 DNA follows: TGCGCCAGCAGCCAAGAGCAGGCTAGCTCTCGCGAGACCCAGTACTTC. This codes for CASSQEQASSRETQYF.

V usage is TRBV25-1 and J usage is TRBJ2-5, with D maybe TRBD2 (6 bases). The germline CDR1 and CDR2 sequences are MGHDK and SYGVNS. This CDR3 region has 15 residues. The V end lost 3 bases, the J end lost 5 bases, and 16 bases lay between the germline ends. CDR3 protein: CASSDSRGSLETQYF. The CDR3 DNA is TGTGCCAGCAGTGACTCTCGGGGGAGTCTTGAGACCCAGTACTTC.